This T cell receptor (beta chain) was recorded in a study of identical twins. V was trimmed by 1 base and J by 0 bases, leaving 13 bases between them. There are 16 residues in the CDR3. Germline V lookup: CDR1 LGHDT, CDR2 YNNKEL (reference sequence). TCRdb independently ran MiXCR on the 5' RACE reads; one entry per CDR3 protein. The table has 1.5 million or so distinct CDR3 sequences, about 32% seen once. V usage is TRBV3-1 and J usage is TRBJ2-7, with D unresolved. Sequencing was carried out using cord blood. This receptor was identified in a newborn girl in good health. In nucleotides, the CDR3 is TGTGCCAGCAGCCAAGGGCAGACCCTTAGCTCCTACGAGCAGTACTTC. Translation gives CASSQGQTLSSYEQYF.